These 19 T cell receptor beta chains were all obtained from the same sample, sequenced in a study of T cells in women clearing cervical HPV infection. This table comes from immunoSEQ multiplex PCR, and its TCRdb copy is limited to in-frame clones, with some not included. Its clone listing holds around 23,000 clones. The sequenced material came from blood buffy coat. The source of these receptors is a woman aged 18 to 75 with a cervical HPV16 infection that either progressed to CIN3+ or cleared (not recorded which).

Regarding this clone: The read falls 3 residues short of the CDR3 end, and the missing part is taken from the germline J gene. This rearrangement joins TRBV18 to TRBJ1-5, with TRBD1 identical over 8 bases. Germline CDR1 is KGHSH and CDR2 is LQKENI. V lost 4 bases and J lost 6; bases outside the gene matches: 8. The CDR3 consists of 15 residues. The CDR3 DNA, read in part, is TGTGCCAGCTCACTACAGGGGGAACGCGGTCAGCCC. It codes for CASSLQGERGQP. The full CDR3 protein reads CASSLQGERGQPQHF. The complete variable domain, with remaining parts taken from reference TRBV18 and TRBJ1-5, reads NAGVMQNPRHLVRRRGQEARLRCSPMKGHSHVYWYRQLPEEGLKFMVYLQKENIIDESGMPKERFSAEFPKEGPSILRIQQVVRGDSAAYFCASSLQGERGQPQHFGDGTRLSIL.

As to this clone: The sequenced fragment ends 3 residues before the CDR3 boundary, so the rest is inferred from the germline J gene. J is TRBJ2-7 and V is TRBV28, with D perhaps matching TRBD1 (6 bases). This CDR3 is 15 amino acids long. V was trimmed by 2 bases and J by 2 bases, leaving 13 bases between them. Germline V CDR1 and CDR2: MDHEN, SYDVKM. The covered CDR3 bases are TGTGCCAGCAGTTTACCCGGACAGCTAACCTACGAG. Its translation is CASSLPGQLTYE. In full, the CDR3 reads CASSLPGQLTYEQYF.

To note about this clone: The read terminates 3 residues before the CDR3 end, so the remaining end is supplied by the germline J gene. The chain carries TRBV7-9 and TRBJ1-4; TRBD1 matches 10 bases. The germline CDR1 and CDR2 sequences are SEHNR and FQNEAQ (reference sequence). V shed 5 bases and J 8 bases; nucleotides not matched to a gene: 8. The CDR3 is made up of 15 amino acids. Incomplete CDR3 DNA: TGTGCCAGCAGCCCCGGACAGGGGGTAAAAGAAAAA. Translating gives CASSPGQGVKEK. The entire CDR3 is CASSPGQGVKEKLFF.

About this clone: A read error may produce the germline difference seen at one junction end. Coverage ceases 3 residues before the CDR3 finishes, and the germline J gene fills in the end. The rearrangement uses TRBV11-2 and TRBJ2-1, with 9 bases fitting TRBD2. CDR1 and CDR2 (germline): SGHAT, FQNNGV. This CDR3 spans 15 amino acids. CDR3 residues: CASSPRAGGYSEQFF. The part of the CDR3 DNA that was read is TGTGCCAGCAGCCCCCGAGCGGGGGGCTACAGTGAG. Based on the CDR3 plus reference TRBV11-2 and TRBJ2-1, the full variable domain is EAGVAQSPRYKIIEKRQSVAFWCNPISGHATLYWYQQILGQGPKLLIQFQNNGVVDDSQLPKDRFSAERLKGVDSTLKIQPAKLEDSAVYLCASSPRAGGYSEQFFGPGTRLTVL.

About this clone: The sequenced fragment ends 3 residues before the CDR3 boundary, so the rest is inferred from the germline J gene. The chain joins TRBV2 to TRBJ2-1; TRBD2 matches 7 bases. The CDR3 sequence is 12 residues long. V lost 6 bases and J lost 5; bases outside the gene matches: 1. The germline V gene encodes CDR1 SNHLY and CDR2 FYNNEI. CDR3 loop: CASRSGNNEQFF. The sequenced part of the CDR3 DNA is TGTGCCAGCAGAAGCGGGAACAATGAG.

A word on this clone: Read coverage stops 3 residues before the CDR3 terminus; the germline J gene supplies the remainder. This chain joins TRBV7-3 and TRBJ1-1; a possible D gene is TRBD1 (6 bases). CDR3 length equals 15 residues. Looked up from germline, CDR1 is SGHTA and CDR2 is FQGTGA. The CDR3 loop is CASSLTGGHVDTAFF. Partial CDR3 DNA: TGTGCCAGCAGCTTAACGGGGGGGCATGTAGATACG.

Partial CDR3 DNA: TGTGCCAGCAGGGGACAGGGTGGGATGCGC. Protein sequence: CASRGQGGMR. The CDR3 in its entirety is CASRGQGGMRYTF. This chain connects TRBV2 to TRBJ1-2, with TRBD1 identical over 9 bases. The read ends 3 residues shy of where the CDR3 ends; the end is completed using the germline J gene. The CDR3 loop spans 13 amino acids. Germline lookup yields CDR1 SNHLY and CDR2 FYNNEI.

Comment on this clone: The read halts 3 residues ahead of the CDR3 end, with the missing end drawn from the germline J gene. The rearrangement links TRBV30 to TRBJ2-2; D gene unclear. Trimming took off 2 bases at V and 3 bases at J, with 4 bases between the two ends. Germline lookup yields CDR1 GTSNPN and CDR2 SVGIG (reference sequence). The CDR3 has 12 amino acids. The CDR3 DNA, read in part, is TGTGCCTGGAGTTATTACACCGGGGAG. This sequence encodes CAWSYYTGE. The whole CDR3 protein reads CAWSYYTGELFF.

The CDR3 is CASSMSSGYTYEQYF. Incomplete CDR3 DNA: TGTGCCAGTAGTATGAGTAGCGGGTATACCTACGAG. The chain employs TRBV19 and TRBJ2-7; 7 bases match TRBD2. The DNA ends 3 residues before the CDR3 does, and the rest of the CDR3 is filled in from the germline J gene. This CDR3 is built from 15 residues. Germline V gene sequence: CDR1 LNHDA, CDR2 SQIVND (reference sequence). Trimming took 3 bases from V and 2 from J; bases not matched to a gene: 7. Filled out from reference TRBV19 and TRBJ2-7, the complete variable domain reads DGGITQSPKYLFRKEGQNVTLSCEQNLNHDAMYWYRQDPGQGLRLIYYSQIVNDFQKGDIAEGYSVSREKKESFPLTVTSAQKNPTAFYLCASSMSSGYTYEQYFGPGTRLTVT.

As concerns this clone: The read stops 3 residues short of the end of the CDR3; the missing end is completed from the germline J gene. This rearrangement joins TRBV20-1 to TRBJ1-3; TRBD1 is a possible D gene (5 bases). There are 15 residues in the CDR3. The V end was cut by 0 bases, the J end by 4 bases, with 13 bases between. In germline, CDR1 is DFQATT, CDR2 SNEGSKA (reference sequence). The part of the CDR3 DNA that was read is TGCAGTGCTAGAGATCTCAGGGCAGGGGGAAACACC. Its protein product is CSARDLRAGGNT. The entire CDR3 sequence reads CSARDLRAGGNTIYF.

Points on this clone: With the read ending 3 residues before the CDR3 end, the germline J gene is used to fill in that end. The V and J genes are TRBV11-2 and TRBJ2-7, with TRBD1 matching over 10 bases. V was clipped by 6 bases and J by 4 bases; unmatched bases: 6. There are 14 residues in the CDR3. Germline assignment: CDR1 SGHAT and CDR2 FQNNGV. The covered CDR3 bases are TGTGCCAGCAGGTTCGGACAGGGGGTTTACGAG. Translated, it gives CASRFGQGVYE. The CDR3, in full, reads CASRFGQGVYEQYF. Complete variable domain (other parts from reference TRBV11-2 and TRBJ2-7): EAGVAQSPRYKIIEKRQSVAFWCNPISGHATLYWYQQILGQGPKLLIQFQNNGVVDDSQLPKDRFSAERLKGVDSTLKIQPAKLEDSAVYLCASRFGQGVYEQYFGPGTRLTVT.

Details on this clone: The read finishes 3 residues shy of the CDR3 end, and the germline J gene is used to complete it. The V and J genes are TRBV10-3 and TRBJ1-1; TRBD1 is a possible D gene (6 bases). This CDR3 is built from 13 residues. CDR1 is ENHRY, CDR2 SYGVKD, per germline. V dropped 8 bases and J dropped 4 bases, with 14 bases sitting between them. The covered CDR3 bases are TGTGCCATCCGAACAGGGTTGGGCACTGAA. Amino acids: CAIRTGLGTE. The whole CDR3 protein reads CAIRTGLGTEAFF.

On this clone itself: The DNA ends 3 residues before the CDR3 does, and the rest of the CDR3 is filled in from the germline J gene. The genes are TRBV7-6 and TRBJ2-4; the match to TRBD2 covers 7 bases. Germline V CDR1 and CDR2: SGHVS, FNYEAQ. The CDR3 covers 15 residues. The CDR3 bases that were read are TGTGCCAGCAGCTTGTCAGCGGGACGGGACTATGGT. Amino acids: CASSLSAGRDYG. The full-length CDR3 reads as CASSLSAGRDYGQYF.

Note on this clone: The observed sequence ends 3 residues before the CDR3 terminus, with the missing tail filled in from the germline J gene. The rearrangement uses TRBV30 and TRBJ1-4, with 7 bases lining up with TRBD1. V was clipped by 4 bases and J by 7 bases; unmatched bases: 12. The CDR3 length is 15 residues. Germline CDR1 reads GTSNPN; CDR2 reads SVGIG (reference sequence). Incomplete CDR3 DNA: TGTGCCTGGACTCGACAGGGTTTCCTGTTTGAAAAA. Translation gives CAWTRQGFLFEK. The whole CDR3 sequence reads CAWTRQGFLFEKLFF.

Details on this clone: The read falls 3 residues short of the CDR3 end, and the missing part is taken from the germline J gene. V is TRBV5-1 and J is TRBJ2-5, with 7 bases identical to TRBD1. With 7 bases clipped from V and 3 bases from J, the junction kept 12 bases outside the gene matches. The CDR3 totals 15 residues. Germline lookup yields CDR1 SGHRS and CDR2 YFSETQ. The covered CDR3 bases are TGCGCCAGCCCCTTGGGACAGATTAAGAAAGAGACC. Amino acid sequence: CASPLGQIKKET. The full-length CDR3 reads as CASPLGQIKKETQYF.

A word on this clone: The sequenced fragment ends 3 residues before the CDR3 boundary, so the rest is inferred from the germline J gene. This rearrangement joins TRBV24-1 to TRBJ2-3; D is uncertain. Trimming cost V 4 bases and J 5 bases, with 18 bases left between them. Germline V gives CDR1 KGHDR, CDR2 SFDVKD. CDR3 length: 16 residues. The CDR3 DNA, read in part, is TGTGCCACCAGTGACCCGCGGCAGACTGCTGAAGATACG. This gives the protein CATSDPRQTAEDT. Given in full, the CDR3 is CATSDPRQTAEDTQYF.

With respect to this clone: The sequence runs out 3 residues before the end of the CDR3; the remainder is reconstructed from the germline J gene. V is TRBV11-1 and J is TRBJ2-1; D may be TRBD2 (5 bases). CDR3 length equals 13 residues. The V gene's germline CDR1 is SGHAT and CDR2 FQDESV (reference sequence). V was clipped by 2 bases and J by 7 bases, with 9 bases between them. CDR3 residues: CASSLIGENEQFF. The part of the CDR3 DNA that was read is TGTGCCAGCAGCTTAATCGGGGAAAATGAG. The full variable domain, with the rest looked up from reference TRBV11-1 and TRBJ2-1, is EAEVAQSPRYKITEKSQAVAFWCDPISGHATLYWYRQILGQGPELLVQFQDESVVDDSQLPKDRFSAERLKGVDSTLKIQPAELGDSAMYLCASSLIGENEQFFGPGTRLTVL.

Comments on this clone: The DNA ends 3 residues before the CDR3 does, and the rest of the CDR3 is filled in from the germline J gene. The chain recombines TRBV19 with TRBJ2-5; D gene uncertain. The V gene lost 2 bases and the J gene lost 3 bases, with 13 bases spanning the gap. From germline, CDR1 is LNHDA and CDR2 SQIVND (reference sequence). The CDR3 sequence is 15 residues long. This CDR3 is CASSITPQAEETQYF. CDR3 DNA (partial): TGTGCCAGTAGTATAACCCCCCAGGCTGAAGAGACC.

Comment on this clone: The CDR3 end is not reached by the read, which stops 3 residues before it; the germline J gene fills it in. The chain uses TRBV7-8 and TRBJ2-1, with D perhaps matching TRBD2 (5 bases). Trimming took 5 bases from V and 4 from J, leaving 18 bases between them. CDR3 length: 16 residues. Germline V gene data show CDR1 as SGHVS and CDR2 as FQNEAQ. The CDR3 bases that were read are TGTGCCAGCAGCCGCTACCTGACTAACCCTTACAATGAG. Protein product: CASSRYLTNPYNE. The complete CDR3 reads CASSRYLTNPYNEQFF.